In its sample, the clone carrying this T cell receptor beta chain was seen once. Its specificity is unknown. CDR1 SEHNR and CDR2 FQNEAQ come from the germline V gene (reference sequence). The CDR3 contains 14 residues. V lost 11 bases to trimming and J lost 0 bases, with 14 bases between them. These data are taken from a study of cytomegalovirus exposure and HLA in healthy donors. Study observations and caveats: HLA allele associations emerged for about 18,000 TCR beta sequences in a later analysis, at 0.05 false discovery rate. In vitro testing confirmed a few CMV-associated chains as specific for CMV antigens. Rare TCR sequences dominated, though some public TCRs recurred in many donors. V segments that were indistinguishable, TRBV6-2 and TRBV6-3 among them, were omitted from analysis.

PCR amplification relied on 60 Vbeta primers (plus 13 Jbeta primers). The method was immunoSEQ multiplex PCR; TCRdb's version includes in-frame clones alone and lacks a portion of them. The sample yields under 200,000 clones, roughly 80% seen once. The sample was PBMCs. The chain links TRBV7-9 to TRBJ2-1; no reliable D call. The source is a man aged 35 to 55 in good health and CMV-seronegative. CDR3 loop: CAADGVSSYNEQFF. The CDR3 nucleotides are TGTGCCGCTGATGGTGTTAGCTCCTACAATGAGCAGTTCTTC.